The clone carrying this T cell receptor beta chain was observed many times. The data stem from a study of tumor-infiltrating lymphocytes in oesophageal squamous cell carcinoma. V was trimmed by 6 bases and J by 5 bases, leaving 13 bases between them. There are 13 residues in the CDR3. Germline CDR1 is SGHDN and CDR2 is FVKESK. TCRdb used MiXCR to reprocess the PCR reads, holding one entry per CDR3 protein. The sample carries 18,000 or so distinct CDR3 sequences, around two fifths recorded once. The J gene is TRBJ2-5, the V gene TRBV14; the D is unclear. The origin of this receptor is a male donor with esophageal squamous cell carcinoma. Material for sequencing was normal esophageal tissue next to the tumor. CDR3 in DNA: TGTGCCAGCAGTCAGCGACCGCGGGAGACCCAGTACTTC. Translated: CASSQRPRETQYF. The full variable domain, rest sourced from reference TRBV14 and TRBJ2-5, is EAGVTQFPSHSVIEKGQTVTLRCDPISGHDNLYWYRRVMGKEIKFLLHFVKESKQDESGMPNNRFLAERTGGTYSTLKVQPAELEDSGVYFCASSQRPRETQYFGPGTRLLVL.